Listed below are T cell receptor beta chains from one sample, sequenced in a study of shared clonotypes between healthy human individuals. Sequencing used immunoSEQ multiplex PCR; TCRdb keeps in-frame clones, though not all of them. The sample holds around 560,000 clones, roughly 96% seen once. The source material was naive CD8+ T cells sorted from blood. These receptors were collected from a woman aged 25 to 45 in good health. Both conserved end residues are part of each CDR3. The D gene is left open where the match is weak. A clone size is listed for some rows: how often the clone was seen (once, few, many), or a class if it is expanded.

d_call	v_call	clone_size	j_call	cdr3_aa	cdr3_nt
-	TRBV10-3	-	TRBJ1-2	CAIRGVQKYGYTF	TGTGCCATCAGGGGTGTCCAGAAGTACGGCTACACCTTC
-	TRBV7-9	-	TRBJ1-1	CASSPLPNEAFF	TGTGCCAGCAGCCCGCTACCCAATGAAGCTTTCTTT
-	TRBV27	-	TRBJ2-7	CASSPTTRYEQYF	TGTGCCAGCAGTCCCACGACCAGATACGAGCAGTACTTC
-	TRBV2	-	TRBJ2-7	CASSQAYEQYF	TGTGCCAGCAGCCAGGCCTACGAGCAGTACTTC
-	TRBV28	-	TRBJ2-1	CASSLGSGYSDEQFF	TGTGCCAGCAGTTTAGGGTCAGGGTACAGCGATGAGCAGTTCTTC
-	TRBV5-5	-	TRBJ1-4	CASSLGRLLNEKLFF	TGTGCCAGCAGCTTGGGAAGACTGTTAAATGAAAAACTGTTTTTT
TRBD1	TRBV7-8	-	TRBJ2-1	CASSLLGQGDYNEQFF	TGTGCCAGCAGCTTACTGGGACAGGGGGATTACAATGAGCAGTTCTTC
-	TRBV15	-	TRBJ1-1	CATSRGRGEMNTEAFF	TGTGCCACCAGCAGAGGCCGCGGAGAAATGAACACTGAAGCTTTCTTT
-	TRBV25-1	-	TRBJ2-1	CASSVVDSYNEQFF	TGTGCCAGCAGTGTTGTGGACAGTTACAATGAGCAGTTCTTC
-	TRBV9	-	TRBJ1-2	CASSGWAVENYGYTF	TGTGCCAGCAGCGGATGGGCAGTAGAAAACTATGGCTACACCTTC
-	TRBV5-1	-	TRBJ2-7	CASSLTSEQAFSYEQYF	TGCGCCAGCAGCCTTACTTCGGAACAGGCTTTCTCCTACGAGCAGTACTTC
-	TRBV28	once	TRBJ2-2	CASSLSTAGELFF	TGTGCCAGCAGTTTATCAACGGCCGGGGAGCTGTTTTTT
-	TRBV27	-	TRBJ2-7	CASSFQAYYEQYF	TGTGCCAGCAGTTTCCAAGCCTACTACGAGCAGTACTTC
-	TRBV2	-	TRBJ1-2	CASSDRDIRRGYTF	TGTGCCAGCAGTGACCGGGACATAAGACGGGGCTACACCTTC
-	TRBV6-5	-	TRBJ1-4	CASSVTGEKLFF	TGTGCCAGCAGTGTCACGGGGGAAAAACTGTTTTTT
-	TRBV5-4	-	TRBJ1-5	CASSLWGLNQPQHF	TGTGCCAGCAGCTTGTGGGGTCTAAATCAGCCCCAGCATTTT
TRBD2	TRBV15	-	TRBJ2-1	CATSRDSVAGDEQFF	TGTGCCACCAGCAGAGATTCGGTAGCGGGAGATGAGCAGTTCTTC
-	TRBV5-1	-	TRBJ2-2	CASSSASGELFF	TGCGCCAGCAGCTCCGCATCGGGGGAGCTGTTTTTT
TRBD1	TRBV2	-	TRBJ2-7	CASSDEGQGVGYEQYF	TGTGCCAGCAGTGACGAGGGACAGGGGGTGGGCTACGAGCAGTACTTC
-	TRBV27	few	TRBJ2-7	CASTSGHEQYF	TGTGCCAGCACCTCGGGTCACGAGCAGTACTTC
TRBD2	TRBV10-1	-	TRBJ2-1	CASSESKLAGLNEQFF	TGCGCCAGCAGTGAGTCGAAACTAGCGGGCCTAAATGAGCAGTTCTTC
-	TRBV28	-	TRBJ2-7	CASSSEGWLEQYF	TGTGCCAGCAGTTCAGAAGGCTGGCTCGAGCAGTACTTC
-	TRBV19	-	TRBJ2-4	CASSIDLTAGNIQYF	TGTGCCAGTAGTATAGATTTAACAGCGGGAAACATTCAGTACTTC
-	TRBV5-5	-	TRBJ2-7	CASSLAGGQNYEQYF	TGTGCCAGCAGCTTGGCAGGGGGGCAAAACTACGAGCAGTACTTC
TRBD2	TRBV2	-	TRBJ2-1	CASSSLAGASYNEQFF	TGTGCCAGCAGTTCACTAGCGGGAGCTTCCTACAATGAGCAGTTCTTC
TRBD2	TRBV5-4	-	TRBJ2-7	CASSARLAGETYEQYF	TGTGCCAGCAGCGCAAGACTAGCGGGAGAAACCTACGAGCAGTACTTC
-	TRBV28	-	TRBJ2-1	CASSRPGNEQFF	TGTGCCAGCAGCCGCCCTGGGAATGAGCAGTTCTTC
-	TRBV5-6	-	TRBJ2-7	CASSPRTRGYEQYF	TGTGCCAGCAGTCCCAGGACTCGCGGCTACGAGCAGTACTTC
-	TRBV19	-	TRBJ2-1	CASSIFLADDNEQFF	TGTGCCAGTAGTATATTTTTAGCGGATGACAATGAGCAGTTCTTC
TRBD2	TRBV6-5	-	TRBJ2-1	CASSYSASGSYEQFF	TGTGCCAGCAGTTACTCGGCTAGCGGGAGTTATGAGCAGTTCTTC
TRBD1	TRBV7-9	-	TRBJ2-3	CASSRGQRYTQYF	TGTGCCAGCAGCAGGGGGCAGCGGTATACGCAGTATTTT
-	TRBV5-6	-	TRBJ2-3	CASSQRAGQQMDTQYF	TGTGCCAGCAGCCAGCGGGCGGGACAGCAGATGGATACGCAGTATTTT
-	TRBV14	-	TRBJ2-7	CASSLEGTYEQYF	TGTGCCAGCAGCCTCGAAGGAACATACGAGCAGTACTTC
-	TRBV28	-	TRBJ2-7	CASGQVVGADSGEYEQYF	TGTGCCAGCGGCCAGGTGGTCGGAGCCGATTCGGGGGAGTACGAGCAGTACTTC
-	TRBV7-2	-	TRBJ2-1	CASTSLGSYNEQFF	TGTGCCAGCACCAGCCTTGGCTCCTACAATGAGCAGTTCTTC
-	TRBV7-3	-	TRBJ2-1	CASSPRGYADEQFF	TGTGCCAGCAGCCCCCGCGGGTACGCAGATGAGCAGTTCTTC
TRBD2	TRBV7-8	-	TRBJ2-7	CASSHRTSGSAEQYF	TGTGCCAGCAGCCATAGGACTAGCGGGAGCGCCGAGCAGTACTTC
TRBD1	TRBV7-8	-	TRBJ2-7	CASSPGDRPYEQYF	TGTGCCAGCAGCCCCGGGGACAGGCCCTACGAGCAGTACTTC
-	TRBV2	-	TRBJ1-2	CASSAGANYGYTF	TGTGCCAGCAGTGCCGGGGCTAACTATGGCTACACCTTC
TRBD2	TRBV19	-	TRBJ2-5	CASSILGGRETQYF	TGTGCCAGTAGTATTTTGGGAGGGAGGGAGACCCAGTACTTC
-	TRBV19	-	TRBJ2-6	CASSEGGISLNNVLTF	TGTGCCAGTAGCGAGGGGGGCATCTCGCTTAACAACGTCCTGACTTTC
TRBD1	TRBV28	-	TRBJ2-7	CASSFSRTGGYEQYF	TGTGCCAGCAGTTTCTCGCGGACAGGGGGTTACGAGCAGTACTTC
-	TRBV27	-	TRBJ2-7	CASSLWGESYEQYF	TGTGCCAGCAGTTTATGGGGGGAGTCCTACGAGCAGTACTTC
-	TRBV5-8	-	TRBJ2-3	CASSADSADTQYF	TGTGCCAGCAGCGCGGATAGCGCAGATACGCAGTATTTT
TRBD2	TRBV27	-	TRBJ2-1	CASSLSGRGWNEQFF	TGTGCCAGCAGTCTTAGCGGGAGGGGATGGAATGAGCAGTTCTTC
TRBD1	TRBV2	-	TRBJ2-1	CASSEYRGAYNEQFF	TGTGCCAGCAGTGAGTACAGGGGGGCGTACAATGAGCAGTTCTTC
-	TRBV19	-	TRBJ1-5	CASTLHSSGQPQHF	TGTGCCAGTACCCTCCACTCCTCAGGCCAGCCCCAGCATTTT
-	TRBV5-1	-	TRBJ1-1	CASSSPGITEAFF	TGCGCCAGCAGCTCCCCCGGGATCACTGAAGCTTTCTTT
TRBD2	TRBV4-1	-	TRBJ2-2	CASSQEGEGGAGELFF	TGCGCCAGCAGCCAAGAAGGGGAGGGTGGCGCCGGGGAGCTGTTTTTT
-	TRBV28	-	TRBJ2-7	CASRNSYEQYF	TGTGCCAGCAGGAACTCCTACGAGCAGTACTTC
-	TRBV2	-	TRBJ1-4	CASGGAERRWSNEKLFF	TGTGCCAGCGGGGGGGCGGAACGACGTTGGAGTAATGAAAAACTGTTTTTT
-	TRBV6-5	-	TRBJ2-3	CASSPQGSTDTQYF	TGTGCCAGCAGTCCTCAGGGGAGCACAGATACGCAGTATTTT
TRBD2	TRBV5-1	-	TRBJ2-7	CASSLAGLAGVYEQYF	TGCGCCAGCAGCTTGGCCGGACTAGCGGGAGTTTACGAGCAGTACTTC
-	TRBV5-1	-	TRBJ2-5	CASTLQGSGETQYF	TGCGCCAGCACACTTCAGGGCAGCGGAGAGACCCAGTACTTC